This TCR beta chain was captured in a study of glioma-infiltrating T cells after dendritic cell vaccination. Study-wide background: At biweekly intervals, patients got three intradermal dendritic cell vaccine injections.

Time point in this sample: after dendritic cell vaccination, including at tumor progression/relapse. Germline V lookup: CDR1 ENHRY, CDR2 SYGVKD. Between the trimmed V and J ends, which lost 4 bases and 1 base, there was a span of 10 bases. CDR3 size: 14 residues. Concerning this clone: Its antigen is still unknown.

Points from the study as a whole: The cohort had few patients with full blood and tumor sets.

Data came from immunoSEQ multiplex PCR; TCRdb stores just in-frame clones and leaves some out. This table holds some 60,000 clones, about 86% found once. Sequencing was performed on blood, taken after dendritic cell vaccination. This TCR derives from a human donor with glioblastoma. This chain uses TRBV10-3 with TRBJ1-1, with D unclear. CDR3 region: CAISGVRGNTEAFF. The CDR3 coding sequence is TGTGCCATCAGTGGGGTCCGGGGGAACACTGAAGCTTTCTTT.